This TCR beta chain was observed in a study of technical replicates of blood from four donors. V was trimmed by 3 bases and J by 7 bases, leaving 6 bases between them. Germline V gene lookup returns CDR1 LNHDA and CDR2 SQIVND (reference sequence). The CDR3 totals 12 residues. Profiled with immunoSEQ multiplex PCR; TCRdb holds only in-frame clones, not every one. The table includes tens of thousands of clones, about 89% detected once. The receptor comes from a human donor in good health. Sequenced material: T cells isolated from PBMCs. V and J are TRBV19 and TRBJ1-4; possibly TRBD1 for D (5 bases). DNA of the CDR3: TGTGCCAGTAGTATTAGGGGTGAAAAACTGTTTTTT. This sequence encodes CASSIRGEKLFF.